This TCR beta chain stems from a study of blood T cell repertoires in COVID-19. Study-level information: The United States, Italy and Spain provided the acute and convalescent COVID-19 samples. In each case, the material was cDNA or gDNA derived from T cells, B-cell-depleted T cells, or PBMCs.

Per the original methods: Reference gene primer amplification gave estimated nucleated cell counts. The data were produced by immunoSEQ multiplex PCR, yet TCRdb's version contains in-frame clones alone and is incomplete. That table furnishes V, J and clone size, whereas the DNA furnished D and trimming. The sample consists of about 180,000 clones, around three quarters of them appearing once. There are 13 residues in the CDR3. Germline loops: CDR1 ENHRY, CDR2 SYGVKD. V was trimmed by 0 bases and J by 9 bases, leaving 9 bases between them. The sequence was collected from a man aged 65 to 85 with active or convalescent COVID-19. The chain uses TRBV10-3 and TRBJ2-1; TRBD2 is a possible D gene (5 bases). Sequencing was carried out using peripheral blood. The CDR3 DNA sequence: TGTGCCATCAGTGAGTCCCGAGAGGGTGAGCAGTTCTTC. Protein product: CAISESREGEQFF.